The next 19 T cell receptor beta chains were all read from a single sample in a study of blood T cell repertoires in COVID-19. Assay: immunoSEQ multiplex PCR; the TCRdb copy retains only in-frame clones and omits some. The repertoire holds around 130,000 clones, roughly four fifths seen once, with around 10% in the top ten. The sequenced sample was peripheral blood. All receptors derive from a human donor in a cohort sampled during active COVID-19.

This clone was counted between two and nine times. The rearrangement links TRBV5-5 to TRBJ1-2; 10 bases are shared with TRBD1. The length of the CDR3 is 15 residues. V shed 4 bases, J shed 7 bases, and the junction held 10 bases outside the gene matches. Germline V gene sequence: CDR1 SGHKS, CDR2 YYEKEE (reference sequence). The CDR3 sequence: CASSVTGTGVGGYTF. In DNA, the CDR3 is TGTGCCAGCAGCGTCACCGGGACAGGGGTGGGTGGCTACACCTTC.

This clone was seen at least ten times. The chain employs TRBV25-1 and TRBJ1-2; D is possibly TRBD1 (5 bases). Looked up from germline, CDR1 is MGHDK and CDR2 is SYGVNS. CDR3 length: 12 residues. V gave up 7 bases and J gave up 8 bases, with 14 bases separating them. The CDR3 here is CASTYGGNGYTF. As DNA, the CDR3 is TGTGCCAGCACCTATGGGGGGAACGGCTACACCTTC.

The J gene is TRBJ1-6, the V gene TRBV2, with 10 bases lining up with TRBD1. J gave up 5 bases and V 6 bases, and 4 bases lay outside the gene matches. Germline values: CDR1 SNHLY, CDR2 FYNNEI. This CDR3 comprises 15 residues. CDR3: CASRVGTGDNSPLHF. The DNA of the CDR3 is TGTGCCAGCAGGGTGGGGACAGGGGATAATTCACCCCTCCACTTT.

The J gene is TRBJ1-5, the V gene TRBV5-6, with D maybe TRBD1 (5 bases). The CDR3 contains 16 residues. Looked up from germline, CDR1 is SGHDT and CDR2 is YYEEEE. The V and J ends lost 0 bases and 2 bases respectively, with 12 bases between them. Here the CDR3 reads CASSLGGPVGNQPQHF. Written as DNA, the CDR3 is TGTGCCAGCAGCTTGGGGGGCCCGGTCGGCAATCAGCCCCAGCATTTT.

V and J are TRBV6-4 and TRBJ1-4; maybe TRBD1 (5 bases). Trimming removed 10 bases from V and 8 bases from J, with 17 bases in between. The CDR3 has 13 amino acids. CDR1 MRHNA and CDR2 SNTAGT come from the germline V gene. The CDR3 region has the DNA TGTGCCACCGCGACAGAAGCTGGAGAAAAACTGTTTTTT. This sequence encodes CATATEAGEKLFF.

Here the CDR3 reads CASSLGGGAGQFF. The CDR3 DNA follows: TGTGCCAGCAGCTTAGGCGGGGGGGCTGGGCAGTTCTTC. The V call is TRBV7-2, the J call TRBJ2-1, with 9 bases fitting TRBD2. The junction had 4 bases not matched to a gene; V was cut back by 1 base and J by 12 bases. The CDR3 contains 13 residues. The germline V gene has CDR1 SGHTA and CDR2 FQGNSA.

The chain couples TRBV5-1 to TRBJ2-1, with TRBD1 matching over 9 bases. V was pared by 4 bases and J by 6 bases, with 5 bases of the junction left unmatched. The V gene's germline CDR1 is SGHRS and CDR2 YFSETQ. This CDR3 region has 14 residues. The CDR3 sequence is CASSPMTGGNEQFF. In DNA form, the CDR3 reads TGCGCCAGCAGCCCGATGACAGGGGGCAATGAGCAGTTCTTC.

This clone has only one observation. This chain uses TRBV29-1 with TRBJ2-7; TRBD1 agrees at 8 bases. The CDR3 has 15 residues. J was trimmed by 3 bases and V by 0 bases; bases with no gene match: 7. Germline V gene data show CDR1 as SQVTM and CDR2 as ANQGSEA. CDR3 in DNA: TGCAGCGTTGAAGATCGGCAGGGGGCCCTCTACGAGCAGTACTTC. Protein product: CSVEDRQGALYEQYF.

The CDR3 DNA follows: TGTGCCAGCAGCCCCGTCGGCACCCAGGGGAGCAATCAGCCCCAGCATTTT. It encodes CASSPVGTQGSNQPQHF. This chain connects TRBV7-2 to TRBJ1-5; weak D call: TRBD1 (6 bases). This CDR3 comprises 17 residues. Trimming took off 5 bases at V and 1 base at J, with 18 bases between the two ends. Germline CDR1 and CDR2: SGHTA and FQGNSA.

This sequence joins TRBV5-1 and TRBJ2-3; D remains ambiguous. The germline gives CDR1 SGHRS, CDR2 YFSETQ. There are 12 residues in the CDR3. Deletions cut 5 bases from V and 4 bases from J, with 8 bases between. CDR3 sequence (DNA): TGCGCCAGCAGATTAATCCCAGATACGCAGTATTTT. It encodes CASRLIPDTQYF.

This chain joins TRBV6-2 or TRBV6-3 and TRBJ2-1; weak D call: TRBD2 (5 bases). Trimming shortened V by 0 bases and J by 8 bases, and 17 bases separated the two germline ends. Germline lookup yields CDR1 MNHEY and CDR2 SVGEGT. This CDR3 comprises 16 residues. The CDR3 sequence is CASSYSWPSRADEQFF. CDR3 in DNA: TGTGCCAGCAGTTACTCGTGGCCTAGCCGGGCGGATGAGCAGTTCTTC.

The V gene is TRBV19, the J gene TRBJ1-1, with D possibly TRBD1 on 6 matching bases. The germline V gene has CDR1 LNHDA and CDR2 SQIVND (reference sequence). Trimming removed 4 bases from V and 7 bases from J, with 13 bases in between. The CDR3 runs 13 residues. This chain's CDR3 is CASSTGQSFEAFF. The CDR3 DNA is TGTGCCAGTAGTACCGGACAGTCGTTTGAAGCTTTCTTT.

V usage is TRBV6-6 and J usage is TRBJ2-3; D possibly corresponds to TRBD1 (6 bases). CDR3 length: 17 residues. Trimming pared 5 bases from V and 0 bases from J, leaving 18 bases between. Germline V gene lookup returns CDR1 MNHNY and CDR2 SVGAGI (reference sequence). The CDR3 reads CASSQTQGYPSTDTQYF. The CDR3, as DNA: TGTGCCAGCAGTCAAACGCAGGGGTATCCTAGCACAGATACGCAGTATTTT.

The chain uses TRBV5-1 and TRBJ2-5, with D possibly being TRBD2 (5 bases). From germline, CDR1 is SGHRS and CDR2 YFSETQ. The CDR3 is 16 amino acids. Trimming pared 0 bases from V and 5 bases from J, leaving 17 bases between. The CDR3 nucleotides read TGCGCCAGCAGCTTGGGAGGCCCCGGTAGAGGGGAGACCCAGTACTTC. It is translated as CASSLGGPGRGETQYF.

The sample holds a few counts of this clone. This chain's CDR3 is CASSISGRGVISPQHF. The DNA for the CDR3 is TGTGCCAGTAGTATATCGGGACGGGGGGTAATCAGCCCCCAGCATTTT. The chain links TRBV19 to TRBJ1-5; D might be TRBD1 (5 bases). The ends were cut back, 2 bases at V and 10 bases at J, with 21 bases in the middle. CDR1 is LNHDA, CDR2 SQIVND, per germline (reference sequence). This CDR3 spans 16 amino acids.

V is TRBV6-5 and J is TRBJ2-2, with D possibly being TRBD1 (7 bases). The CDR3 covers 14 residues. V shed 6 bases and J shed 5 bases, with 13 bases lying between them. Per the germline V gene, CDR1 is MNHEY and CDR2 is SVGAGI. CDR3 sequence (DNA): TGTGCCAGCAGAGTACAGGGGAGGACCGGGGAGCTGTTTTTT. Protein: CASRVQGRTGELFF.

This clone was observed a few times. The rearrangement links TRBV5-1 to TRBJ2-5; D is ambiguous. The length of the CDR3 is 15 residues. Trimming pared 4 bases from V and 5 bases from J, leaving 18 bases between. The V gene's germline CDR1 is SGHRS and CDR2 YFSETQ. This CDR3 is CASSLGQSRSETQYF. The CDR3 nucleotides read TGCGCCAGCAGCCTGGGCCAAAGCCGATCGGAGACCCAGTACTTC.

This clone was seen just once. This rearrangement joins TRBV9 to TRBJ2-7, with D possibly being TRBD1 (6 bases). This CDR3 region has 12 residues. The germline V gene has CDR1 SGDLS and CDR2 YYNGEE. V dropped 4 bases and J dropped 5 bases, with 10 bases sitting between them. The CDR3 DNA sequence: TGTGCCAGCAGCCCAAACAGGGACGAGCAGTACTTC. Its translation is CASSPNRDEQYF.

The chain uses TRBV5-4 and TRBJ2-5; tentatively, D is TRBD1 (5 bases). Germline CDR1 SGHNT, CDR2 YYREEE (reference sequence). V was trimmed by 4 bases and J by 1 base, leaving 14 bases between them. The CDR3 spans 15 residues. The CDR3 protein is CASSLKTVPQETQYF. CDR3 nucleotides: TGTGCCAGCAGCCTTAAGACAGTCCCCCAAGAGACCCAGTACTTC.